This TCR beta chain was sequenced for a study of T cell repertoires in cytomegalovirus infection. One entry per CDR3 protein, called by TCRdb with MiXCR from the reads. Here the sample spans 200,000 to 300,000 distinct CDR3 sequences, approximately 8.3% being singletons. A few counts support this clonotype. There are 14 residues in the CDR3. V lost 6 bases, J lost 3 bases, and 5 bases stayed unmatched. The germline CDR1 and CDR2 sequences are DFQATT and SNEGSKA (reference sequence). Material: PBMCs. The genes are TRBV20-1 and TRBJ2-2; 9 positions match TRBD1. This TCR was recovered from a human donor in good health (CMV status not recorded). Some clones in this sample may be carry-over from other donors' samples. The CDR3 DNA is TGCAGTGCAAGGACAGGGGTGGACACCGGGGAGCTGTTTTTT. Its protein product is CSARTGVDTGELFF.